These 5 T cell receptor beta chains were all obtained from the same sample, sequenced in a study of patients and donors after allogeneic stem cell transplantation. Each CDR3 protein gets one entry after TCRdb re-called the RT-PCR reads with MiXCR. The sample lists roughly 960,000 distinct CDR3 sequences; approximately 19% were seen once. The sequencing sample was made of blood, either unsorted or a sorted T cell fraction (not recorded which). The receptors were gathered from a human donor who was either an allogeneic HSCT recipient or a stem cell or donor lymphocyte infusion donor (not recorded which). It is not recorded whose cells these are; they may come from a transplant donor.

CDR3 loop: CASSEEFMNTEAFF. The CDR3 bases are TGTGCCAGCAGTGAAGAGTTCATGAACACTGAAGCTTTCTTT. V gene TRBV2 combines with J gene TRBJ1-1, with D unclear. The CDR3 extends over 14 amino acids. Germline CDR1 and CDR2: SNHLY and FYNNEI. Trimming left V 1 base short and J 0 bases short, with 6 bases between.

The chain joins TRBV6-1 to TRBJ1-5; D call uncertain. The CDR3 runs to 14 residues. Trimming shortened V by 5 bases and J by 0 bases, and 8 bases separated the two germline ends. Germline V lookup: CDR1 MNHNS, CDR2 SASEGT. This CDR3 reads CASSRTASNQPQHF. The DNA for the CDR3 is TGTGCCAGCAGTAGAACGGCTAGCAATCAGCCCCAGCATTTT.

With respect to this clonotype: Compared with germline, one end of the junction differs, possibly owing to a read error. The CDR3 DNA is TGTGCCAGCAGCCCCCGGCCGGTCCAAGAGACCCAGTGCTTC. This sequence encodes CASSPRPVQETQCF. V and J are TRBV9 and TRBJ2-5; D gene ambiguous. Looked up from germline, CDR1 is SGDLS and CDR2 is YYNGEE. CDR3 length: 14 amino acids.

This clonotype occurred a few times. The J gene is TRBJ1-6, the V gene TRBV9; possibly TRBD1 for D (5 bases). This CDR3 has 15 residues. Per the germline V gene, CDR1 is SGDLS and CDR2 is YYNGEE. The ends were cut back, 4 bases at V and 9 bases at J, with 17 bases in the middle. The CDR3 bases are TGTGCCAGCAGCCTACACTCAGGGCCCGGTTCACCCCTCCACTTT. Its protein is CASSLHSGPGSPLHF. The whole variable domain, filled in from reference TRBV9 and TRBJ1-6, reads DSGVTQTPKHLITATGQRVTLRCSPRSGDLSVYWYQQSLDQGLQFLIQYYNGEERAKGNILERFSAQQFPDLHSELNLSSLELGDSALYFCASSLHSGPGSPLHFGNGTRLTVT.

This chain links TRBV6-1 with TRBJ2-7; D is possibly TRBD1 (6 bases). CDR3 size: 13 residues. CDR1 and CDR2 from the germline V gene are MNHNS and SASEGT. With 7 bases removed from V and 6 bases from J, the gap between germline ends came to 16 bases. The CDR3 spells CASTGQSAREQYF. The CDR3, as DNA: TGTGCCAGCACCGGACAGTCAGCTCGCGAGCAGTACTTC.